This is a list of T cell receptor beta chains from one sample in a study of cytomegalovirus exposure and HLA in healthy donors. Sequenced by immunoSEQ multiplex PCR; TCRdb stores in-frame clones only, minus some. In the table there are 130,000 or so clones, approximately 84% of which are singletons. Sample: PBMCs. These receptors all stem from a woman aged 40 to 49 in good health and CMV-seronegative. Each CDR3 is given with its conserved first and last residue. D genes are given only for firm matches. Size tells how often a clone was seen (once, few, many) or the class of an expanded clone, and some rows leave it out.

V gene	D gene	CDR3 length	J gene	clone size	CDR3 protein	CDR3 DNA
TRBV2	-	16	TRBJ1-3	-	CASARKGTRSGNTIYF	TGTGCCAGCGCCCGAAAGGGGACACGCTCTGGAAACACCATATATTTT
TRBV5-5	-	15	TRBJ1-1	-	CASSLTGSRRTEAFF	TGTGCCAGCAGCTTGACGGGAAGTCGGCGCACTGAAGCTTTCTTT
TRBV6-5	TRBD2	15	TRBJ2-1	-	CASSFSGSPYNEQFF	TGTGCCAGCAGTTTTAGCGGGAGCCCCTACAATGAGCAGTTCTTC
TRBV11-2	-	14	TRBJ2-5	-	CASSLGGIQETQYF	TGTGCCAGCAGTCTTGGGGGGATTCAAGAGACCCAGTACTTC
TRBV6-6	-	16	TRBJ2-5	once	CASGRGGWGLQETQYF	TGTGCCAGCGGGAGGGGGGGGTGGGGGCTTCAAGAGACCCAGTACTTC
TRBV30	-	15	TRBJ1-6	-	CAWSVGQGKSSPLHF	TGTGCCTGGAGTGTCGGGCAGGGGAAAAGTTCACCCCTCCACTTT
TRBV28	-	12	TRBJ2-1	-	CATDKAVNEQFF	TGTGCCACAGATAAGGCGGTTAATGAGCAGTTCTTC
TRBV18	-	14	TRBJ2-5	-	CASSPRVRGETQYF	TGTGCCAGCTCACCACGGGTCAGGGGAGAGACCCAGTACTTC
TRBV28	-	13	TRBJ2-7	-	CASSLPRGWEQYF	TGTGCCAGCAGCCTACCCCGGGGGTGGGAGCAGTACTTC
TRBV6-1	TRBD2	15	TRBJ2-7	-	CASSEWGSGRDEQYF	TGTGCCAGCAGTGAATGGGGCAGCGGGAGAGACGAGCAGTACTTC
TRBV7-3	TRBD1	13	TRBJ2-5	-	CASSFGQEETQYF	TGTGCCAGCAGCTTCGGACAGGAAGAGACCCAGTACTTC
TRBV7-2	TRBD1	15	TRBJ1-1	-	CASSLQTGGYSEAFF	TGTGCCAGCAGCCTACAGACAGGGGGCTACAGTGAAGCTTTCTTT
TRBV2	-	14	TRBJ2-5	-	CASSDRTAQETQYF	TGTGCCAGCAGTGACCGGACTGCACAAGAGACCCAGTACTTC
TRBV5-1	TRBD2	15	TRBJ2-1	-	CASSRTSAFYNEQFF	TGCGCCAGCAGCCGGACTAGCGCCTTTTACAATGAGCAGTTCTTC
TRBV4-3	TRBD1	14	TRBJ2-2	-	CASSRDRVTGELFF	TGCGCCAGTTCAAGGGACAGGGTTACCGGGGAGCTGTTTTTT
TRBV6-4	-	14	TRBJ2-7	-	CASSDSAGGNEQYF	TGTGCCAGCAGTGACTCGGCCGGCGGAAACGAGCAGTACTTC
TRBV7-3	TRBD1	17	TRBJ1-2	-	CASSLTSAQGAYWGYTF	TGTGCCAGCAGCTTAACGTCTGCCCAGGGGGCTTATTGGGGCTACACCTTC
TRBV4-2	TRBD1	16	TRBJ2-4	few	CASSPDRDRPKNIQYF	TGTGCCAGCAGCCCCGACCGGGACAGGCCTAAAAACATTCAGTACTTC
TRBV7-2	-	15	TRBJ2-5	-	CASSLATGDQETQYF	TGTGCCAGCAGCTTAGCCACAGGTGATCAAGAGACCCAGTACTTC
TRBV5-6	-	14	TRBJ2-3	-	CASSRGKYTDTQYF	TGTGCCAGCAGCCGGGGAAAGTACACAGATACGCAGTATTTT
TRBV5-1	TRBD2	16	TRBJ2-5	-	CASSRLRLAAPETQYF	TGCGCCAGCAGCCGATTGAGACTAGCGGCCCCAGAGACCCAGTACTTC
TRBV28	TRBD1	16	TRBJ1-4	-	CASSLETGELREKLFF	TGTGCCAGCAGTTTAGAAACAGGGGAGTTGAGGGAAAAACTGTTTTTT